This TCR beta chain was identified in a study of control samples from healthy donors and cancer patients. V lost 0 bases to trimming and J lost 11 bases, with 8 bases between them. Per germline, CDR1 LGHNA and CDR2 YSLEER. The CDR3 has 13 residues. Clones were sequenced by immunoSEQ multiplex PCR, and TCRdb holds only the in-frame ones, with some missing. The sample includes 60,000 or so clones, 90% to 96% of them seen just once. This clonotype originated in a woman between 18 and 29 years old in good health. The chain links TRBV4-3 to TRBJ1-6; D is unclear. What was sequenced was blood. The CDR3 loop is CASSQDVYTPLHF. The CDR3 DNA follows: TGCGCCAGCAGCCAAGACGTATATACACCCCTCCACTTT.